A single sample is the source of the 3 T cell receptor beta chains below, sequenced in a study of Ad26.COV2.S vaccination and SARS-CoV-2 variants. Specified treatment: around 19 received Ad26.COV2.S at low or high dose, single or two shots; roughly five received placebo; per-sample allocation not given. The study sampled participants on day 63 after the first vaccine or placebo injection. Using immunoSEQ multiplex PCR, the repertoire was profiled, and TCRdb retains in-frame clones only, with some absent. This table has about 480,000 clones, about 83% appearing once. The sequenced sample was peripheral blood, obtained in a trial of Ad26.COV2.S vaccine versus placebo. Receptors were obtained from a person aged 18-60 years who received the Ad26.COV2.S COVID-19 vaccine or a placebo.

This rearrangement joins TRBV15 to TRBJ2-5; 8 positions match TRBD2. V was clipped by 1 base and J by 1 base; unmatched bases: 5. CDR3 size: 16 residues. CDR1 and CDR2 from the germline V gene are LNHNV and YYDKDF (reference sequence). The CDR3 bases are TGTGCCACCAGCAGAGGTAGCGGGGTGGGCCAAGAGACCCAGTACTTC. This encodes CATSRGSGVGQETQYF.

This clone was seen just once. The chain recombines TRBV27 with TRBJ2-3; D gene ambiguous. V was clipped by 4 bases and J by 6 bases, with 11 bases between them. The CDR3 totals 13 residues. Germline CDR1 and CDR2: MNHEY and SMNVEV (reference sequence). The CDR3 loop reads CASSSNRRDTQYF. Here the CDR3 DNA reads TGTGCCAGCAGTTCCAACCGCAGGGATACGCAGTATTTT.

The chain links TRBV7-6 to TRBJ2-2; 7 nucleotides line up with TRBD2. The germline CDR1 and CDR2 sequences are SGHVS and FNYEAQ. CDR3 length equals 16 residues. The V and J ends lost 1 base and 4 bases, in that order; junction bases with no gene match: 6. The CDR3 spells CASSLGGGLGTGELFF. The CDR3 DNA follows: TGTGCCAGCAGCTTAGGGGGAGGGCTCGGCACCGGGGAGCTGTTTTTT.